These T cell receptor beta chains were read from a single sample in a study of T cell responses to AZD1222 COVID-19 vaccine. Profiled with immunoSEQ multiplex PCR; TCRdb holds only in-frame clones, not every one. The sample carries some 170,000 clones, around nine tenths recorded once. The material was peripheral blood, obtained on day 0 of AZD1222 vaccination. The receptors were gathered from an adult in good health. Each CDR3 is given with its conserved first and last residue.

CDR3 protein | J gene | V gene
CASRPRQGGNTIYF | TRBJ1-3 | TRBV2
CASSQDTRDFLDTQYF | TRBJ2-3 | TRBV3-1/TRBV3-2
CASSQTPLLPQHF | TRBJ1-5 | TRBV4-1
CASSLDQSSYNEQFF | TRBJ2-1 | TRBV14
CASSSRNEQYF | TRBJ2-7 | TRBV12-3/TRBV12-4
CASSPKGPDSSTEAFF | TRBJ1-1 | TRBV27
CASTSGQPYEQYF | TRBJ2-7 | TRBV2
CASSFLTGGHQPQHF | TRBJ1-5 | TRBV28
CASSPGTGNQPQHF | TRBJ1-5 | TRBV27
CASKRGTDPYGYTF | TRBJ1-2 | TRBV5-1
CASSYYGVANYGYTF | TRBJ1-2 | TRBV6-2/TRBV6-3
CASTETGLGNEQFF | TRBJ2-1 | TRBV6-5
CASPERRAGLAGEYEQYF | TRBJ2-7 | TRBV21-1
CASSIGGTEQFF | TRBJ2-1 | TRBV19
CASSLPSRQETQYF | TRBJ2-5 | TRBV5-4
CASSGAQGETQYF | TRBJ2-5 | TRBV2
CASSAGLAVNNEQFF | TRBJ2-1 | TRBV5-1
CAITAGGQGLYGYTF | TRBJ1-2 | TRBV10-3
CASLAGVSYNEQFF | TRBJ2-1 | TRBV25-1
CASSIEIEQFF | TRBJ2-1 | TRBV19
CASSPPEGRNSPQHF | TRBJ1-5 | TRBV18
CASSLAVGQVTEAFF | TRBJ1-1 | TRBV5-5
CASRYIGDTQYF | TRBJ2-3 | TRBV12-3/TRBV12-4
CASSPLVYAEKLFF | TRBJ1-4 | TRBV7-9